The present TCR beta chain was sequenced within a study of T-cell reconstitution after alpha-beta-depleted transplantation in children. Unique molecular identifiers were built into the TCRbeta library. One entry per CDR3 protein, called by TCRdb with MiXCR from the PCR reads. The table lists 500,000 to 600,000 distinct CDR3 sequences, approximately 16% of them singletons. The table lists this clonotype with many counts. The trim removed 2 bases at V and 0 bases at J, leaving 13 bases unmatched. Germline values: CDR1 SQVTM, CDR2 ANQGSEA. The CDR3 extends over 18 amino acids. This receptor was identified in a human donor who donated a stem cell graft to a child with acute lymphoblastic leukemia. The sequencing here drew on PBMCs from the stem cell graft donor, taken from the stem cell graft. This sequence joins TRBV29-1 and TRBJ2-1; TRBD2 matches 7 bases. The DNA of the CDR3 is TGCAGCGTTGAAAAGCCGGGGCTAGCGGAAAGCTCCTACAATGAGCAGTTCTTC. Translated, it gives CSVEKPGLAESSYNEQFF.